The 22 T cell receptor beta chains given below trace back to one sample, sequenced in a study of T-cell memory formation after mild COVID-19. TCRdb independently ran MiXCR on the 5' RACE reads; one entry per CDR3 protein. This sample has more than 150,000 distinct CDR3 sequences; about 18% occur once, and the top ten carry around 3.9%. Input material: PBMCs or a T cell subset sorted from them (not recorded which). The receptors derive from a man aged 18 to 35 who had mild COVID-19 (a few samples of this study predate the infection). Cell type and time point are not known.

The table lists this clonotype with a few counts. This chain joins TRBV2 and TRBJ1-2; a possible D gene is TRBD1 (5 bases). V was cut by 0 bases and J by 10 bases, with 12 bases left in between. Germline V gene lookup returns CDR1 SNHLY and CDR2 FYNNEI. This CDR3 has 13 amino acids. The CDR3 nucleotides read TGTGCCAGCAGTGAAGCCCCCGGGACTCTCTACACCTTC. This gives the protein CASSEAPGTLYTF.

V gene TRBV18 combines with J gene TRBJ1-2; no clear D. The germline V and J ends were trimmed by 4 bases and 3 bases, with 12 bases remaining between them. CDR3 size: 14 residues. The germline V gene has CDR1 KGHSH and CDR2 LQKENI. CDR3 region: CASSLPVTHYGYTF. As DNA, the CDR3 is TGTGCCAGCTCACTGCCAGTCACTCACTATGGCTACACCTTC.

This clonotype was seen at least ten times. The chain couples TRBV7-8 to TRBJ2-2; D assignment may be TRBD1 or TRBD2 (5 bases each). CDR1 and CDR2 (germline): SGHVS, FQNEAQ. The CDR3 consists of 17 residues. With 11 bases removed from V and 0 bases from J, the gap between germline ends came to 22 bases. The CDR3, as DNA: TGTGCCTGGGGACGGCTACTTCTGGGTTCGAACACCGGGGAGCTGTTTTTT. Protein sequence: CAWGRLLLGSNTGELFF.

J is TRBJ2-7 and V is TRBV18; TRBD1 agrees at 9 bases. Germline trimming cut 6 bases from V and 0 bases from J; bases unmatched to any gene: 6. CDR1 and CDR2 (germline): KGHSH, LQKENI. This CDR3 comprises 15 residues. The CDR3 coding sequence is TGTGCCAGCTCCCAAGGGACAGGGAGCTCCTACGAGCAGTACGTC. Its protein product is CASSQGTGSSYEQYV.

Only a few counts were recorded for this clonotype. This rearrangement joins TRBV20-1 to TRBJ1-1, with no clear D. V was shortened by 3 bases and J by 1 base, with 12 bases between the two germline ends. The CDR3 has 14 amino acids. Germline V gene sequence: CDR1 DFQATT, CDR2 SNEGSKA (reference sequence). The CDR3 nucleotides read TGCAGTGCTAGCGGGAATGAGGGGAACACTGAAGCTTTCTTT. Translated: CSASGNEGNTEAFF.

The CDR3 nucleotides read TGCGCCAGCAGCCTAGAACCTCAGAATCAGCCCCAGCATTTT. Encoded protein: CASSLEPQNQPQHF. V gene TRBV5-1 combines with J gene TRBJ1-5; D is uncertain. The germline CDR1 and CDR2 sequences are SGHRS and YFSETQ. The CDR3 runs to 14 residues. Trimming cost V 4 bases and J 4 bases, with 12 bases left between them.

V and J are TRBV20-1 and TRBJ2-4, with D possibly TRBD1 on 6 matching bases. CDR3 length: 13 residues. Looked up from germline, CDR1 is DFQATT and CDR2 is SNEGSKA (reference sequence). V lost 5 bases, J lost 3 bases, and 11 bases lay in between. In DNA form, the CDR3 reads TGCAGTGCTCCCGGACAGAACAAAAACATTCAGTACTTC. Protein product: CSAPGQNKNIQYF.

The gene calls are TRBV15 and TRBJ1-4; D is ambiguous. Germline V gene sequence: CDR1 LNHNV, CDR2 YYDKDF (reference sequence). Trimming removed 4 bases at V and 0 bases at J, with 6 bases between. The CDR3 is 14 residues long. Written as DNA, the CDR3 is TGTGCCACCAGCAATATTGCAACTAATGAAAAACTGTTTTTT. It is translated as CATSNIATNEKLFF.

This clonotype has only a few counts. The rearrangement joins TRBV7-2 to TRBJ1-2, with unresolved D. Trimming pared 4 bases from V and 3 bases from J, leaving 9 bases between. The germline V gene encodes CDR1 SGHTA and CDR2 FQGNSA. This CDR3 is 13 amino acids long. CDR3: CASSSFGDYGYTF. The DNA of the CDR3 is TGTGCCAGCAGCTCCTTCGGGGACTATGGCTACACCTTC.

The J gene is TRBJ2-1, the V gene TRBV7-9, with D unclear. This CDR3 region has 17 residues. Trimming took off 4 bases at V and 0 bases at J, with 16 bases between the two ends. Germline V gene data show CDR1 as SEHNR and CDR2 as FQNEAQ (reference sequence). This CDR3 is CASSSHSTPRSYNEQFF. DNA of the CDR3: TGTGCCAGCAGCTCCCACTCGACTCCCCGCTCCTACAATGAGCAGTTCTTC.

This clonotype has more than one count but fewer than ten. CDR3 in DNA: TGTGCCATCAGTGAACTCATCAACAGGGGGCTGAACCCAGCTAACTATGGCTACACCTTC. Translating gives CAISELINRGLNPANYGYTF. The chain recombines TRBV10-3 with TRBJ1-2; 9 nucleotides align to TRBD1. The CDR3 loop spans 20 amino acids. The V and J ends lost 3 bases and 0 bases, in that order; junction bases with no gene match: 17. In germline, CDR1 is ENHRY, CDR2 SYGVKD.

This rearrangement joins TRBV9 to TRBJ2-5; D call uncertain. Trimming took off 0 bases at V and 4 bases at J, with 10 bases between the two ends. CDR3 size: 14 residues. CDR1 and CDR2 from the germline V gene are SGDLS and YYNGEE. The CDR3 loop reads CASSVDPMRETQYF. The CDR3 nucleotides read TGTGCCAGCAGCGTAGACCCGATGAGAGAGACCCAGTACTTC.

There are a few counts of this clonotype. The chain combines TRBV18 with TRBJ2-7, with 9 bases identical to TRBD2. There are 13 residues in the CDR3. The J segment lost 5 bases and the V segment lost 3 bases, leaving 2 bases of the junction unmatched. The germline V gene has CDR1 KGHSH and CDR2 LQKENI. The CDR3 protein is CASSPGTSHEQYF. CDR3 coding DNA: TGTGCCAGCTCACCCGGGACTAGCCACGAGCAGTACTTC.

V is TRBV4-3 and J is TRBJ1-2, with D possibly matching TRBD1 (5 bases). Germline lookup yields CDR1 LGHNA and CDR2 YSLEER. The CDR3 is 14 residues long. V lost 7 bases and J 4 bases, leaving 16 bases between the germline ends. The CDR3 region has the DNA TGCGCCAGCACGCTCGAGCGAGGGACCTATGGCTACACCTTC. It codes for CASTLERGTYGYTF.

This clonotype was detected a few times. J is TRBJ1-2 and V is TRBV5-1; D call uncertain. This CDR3 is built from 14 residues. V lost 0 bases, J lost 4 bases, and 10 bases lay in between. Germline assignment: CDR1 SGHRS and CDR2 YFSETQ. Written as DNA, the CDR3 is TGCGCCAGCAGCTTGGAACGGCACACCTATGGCTACACCTTC. Translated, it gives CASSLERHTYGYTF.

The table lists this clonotype with a count of one. In DNA form, the CDR3 reads TGCAGTGCTAGAAACCGGGACAGATATAGCAATCAGCCCCAGCATTTT. This translates into CSARNRDRYSNQPQHF. This chain connects TRBV20-1 to TRBJ1-5, with 7 bases identical to TRBD1. There are 16 residues in the CDR3. J gave up 0 bases and V 2 bases, and 7 bases lay outside the gene matches. Per germline, CDR1 DFQATT and CDR2 SNEGSKA (reference sequence).

This clonotype was picked up a small number of times. The chain uses TRBV20-1 and TRBJ2-1; D is unclear. The germline V gene encodes CDR1 DFQATT and CDR2 SNEGSKA (reference sequence). There are 13 residues in the CDR3. V was pared by 3 bases and J by 4 bases, with 10 bases between. Here the CDR3 reads CSASGARYNEQFF. The CDR3 nucleotides read TGCAGTGCTAGCGGCGCCAGATACAATGAGCAGTTCTTC.

The genes are TRBV5-1 and TRBJ2-1; 12 bases match TRBD2. The CDR3 sequence is 16 residues long. J was trimmed by 5 bases and V by 0 bases; bases with no gene match: 3. Germline V gene sequence: CDR1 SGHRS, CDR2 YFSETQ. The CDR3 is CASSLGTSGDNNEQFF. Written as DNA, the CDR3 is TGCGCCAGCAGCTTGGGGACTAGCGGGGACAACAATGAGCAGTTCTTC. Together with reference TRBV5-1 and TRBJ2-1, the CDR3 gives the full variable domain: KAGVTQTPRYLIKTRGQQVTLSCSPISGHRSVSWYQQTPGQGLQFLFEYFSETQRNKGNFPGRFSGRQFSNSRSEMNVSTLELGDSALYLCASSLGTSGDNNEQFFGPGTRLTVL.

The sample holds many counts of this clonotype. The rearrangement links TRBV3-1 to TRBJ2-5; TRBD2 matches 11 bases. Germline V gives CDR1 LGHDT, CDR2 YNNKEL (reference sequence). J was trimmed by 3 bases and V by 5 bases; bases with no gene match: 8. The CDR3 extends over 16 amino acids. The CDR3: CASSAALAGGKETQYF. The CDR3, as DNA: TGTGCCAGCAGCGCCGCTTTAGCGGGGGGGAAAGAGACCCAGTACTTC.

V gene TRBV10-3 combines with J gene TRBJ2-5; TRBD2 matches at 9 bases. The length of the CDR3 is 16 residues. The V and J ends lost 5 bases and 5 bases, in that order; junction bases with no gene match: 12. Germline V gene sequence: CDR1 ENHRY, CDR2 SYGVKD. CDR3 protein: CAISRSGGQLAETQYF. CDR3 DNA: TGTGCCATCAGTCGTAGCGGGGGCCAGCTGGCGGAGACCCAGTACTTC.

This clonotype was recorded a few times. The gene calls are TRBV4-2 and TRBJ2-1, with D perhaps matching TRBD1 (6 bases). Germline-derived CDR1 and CDR2 are LGHNA and YNFKEQ. Trimming removed 3 bases from V and 5 bases from J, with 8 bases in between. This CDR3 has 13 amino acids. The CDR3 DNA follows: TGTGCCAGCAGCCACGGACAGAACAATGAGCAGTTCTTC. It yields the protein CASSHGQNNEQFF.

This clonotype was counted only a few times. The gene calls are TRBV10-3 and TRBJ2-1, with unresolved D. In germline, CDR1 is ENHRY, CDR2 SYGVKD. The ends were cut back, 3 bases at V and 9 bases at J, with 12 bases in the middle. This CDR3 has 13 residues. The CDR3 sequence: CAISDYPEAEQFF. DNA of the CDR3: TGTGCCATCAGTGATTATCCCGAGGCTGAGCAGTTCTTC.